A single T cell receptor (beta chain) is shown here with its context. As yet, its antigen is unknown. The study recruited healthy Caucasian donors from Russia who were aged about 6 to 95. The extraction recovered at least 6 micrograms of total RNA per sample. The CDR3 is 16 residues long. The germline V gene has CDR1 SGHTA and CDR2 FQGNSA. Germline trimming cut 4 bases from V and 3 bases from J; bases unmatched to any gene: 10. A second PCR of roughly 6 to 12 cycles used a sample-barcoded 5' primer and a J-beta primer mix. TCRdb re-called the 5' RACE reads through MiXCR, storing one row per CDR3 protein. The sample includes about 1.4 million distinct CDR3 sequences, roughly 59% seen only once; the top ten take 5.5% to 8%. This entry is derived from a study of blood T cells in healthy people across ages. Whole-study findings and limits: Among long-lived donors, naive CD4+ cells were more numerous and diversity higher than in aged donors. Correlation between TCR beta diversity and naive T cell percentage was strong.

Sequencing was carried out using blood. This rearrangement joins TRBV7-2 to TRBJ2-5, with 8 bases lining up with TRBD2. The source of this sequence is a man aged 18 to 30 in good health. The CDR3 coding sequence is TGTGCCAGCAGCTCGTCGGGACGAGCGGGAGAAGAGACCCAGTACTTC. Amino acids: CASSSSGRAGEETQYF.